The 21 T cell receptor beta chains reported below all come from one sample, sequenced in a study of blood T cell repertoires in COVID-19. Method: immunoSEQ multiplex PCR; TCRdb's copy keeps in-frame clones and lacks some. The sample holds 150,000 to 250,000 clones, about 90% seen once. Sequenced sample: PBMCs or T cells enriched from blood (not recorded which). The receptor set was obtained from a young woman who had recovered from COVID-19.

V gene TRBV19 combines with J gene TRBJ1-5, with 7 bases identical to TRBD1. This CDR3 contains 15 residues. CDR1 LNHDA and CDR2 SQIVND come from the germline V gene (reference sequence). Unmatched junction bases numbered 10, after V lost 7 bases and J lost 4 bases. CDR3 sequence reads: CASTDGQVSNQPQHF. The CDR3 DNA follows: TGTGCCAGTACCGATGGACAGGTGTCTAATCAGCCCCAGCATTTT.

The chain uses TRBV4-3 and TRBJ1-2; tentatively, D is TRBD1 (6 bases). Germline CDR1 is LGHNA and CDR2 is YSLEER. This CDR3 region has 17 residues. Trimming removed 2 bases from V and 1 base from J, with 17 bases in between. The CDR3 region is CASSQFSYRVDNYGYTF. The CDR3 DNA reads TGCGCCAGCAGCCAATTTTCGTACAGGGTGGATAACTATGGCTACACCTTC.

This sequence joins TRBV6-6 and TRBJ1-2; 9 positions agree with TRBD1. V was pared by 1 base and J by 12 bases, with 12 bases of the junction left unmatched. In germline, CDR1 is MNHNY, CDR2 SVGAGI (reference sequence). CDR3 length: 15 residues. The CDR3 sequence is CASSYFSTGGQIDTF. CDR3 coding DNA: TGTGCCAGCAGTTACTTCAGTACAGGGGGCCAAATAGACACCTTC.

This chain links TRBV18 with TRBJ1-2, with a weak D call TRBD1 (5 bases). CDR3 length equals 13 residues. Trimming shortened V by 1 base and J by 6 bases, and 9 bases separated the two germline ends. Germline V gene lookup returns CDR1 KGHSH and CDR2 LQKENI. CDR3 residues: CASSPHPGNGYTF. The CDR3 nucleotides are TGTGCCAGCTCACCACACCCAGGGAATGGCTACACCTTC.

The gene calls are TRBV4-3 and TRBJ2-1; a weak D match, TRBD2 (5 bases). Trimming removed 5 bases from V and 8 bases from J, with 10 bases in between. Germline values: CDR1 LGHNA, CDR2 YSLEER. This CDR3 contains 12 residues. The CDR3 loop reads CASSYLADEQFF. Written as DNA, the CDR3 is TGCGCCAGCAGCTATCTAGCCGATGAGCAGTTCTTC.

The gene calls are TRBV5-1 and TRBJ2-1; the match to TRBD1 covers 9 bases. The length of the CDR3 is 16 residues. The V gene end was trimmed by 5 bases and the J gene end by 4 bases; junction bases not matched to a gene: 10. Per germline, CDR1 SGHRS and CDR2 YFSETQ. CDR3 sequence: CASSGTGWTSYNEQFF. In DNA form, the CDR3 reads TGCGCCAGCAGTGGGACAGGGTGGACCTCGTACAATGAGCAGTTCTTC. The complete variable domain, with remaining parts taken from reference TRBV5-1 and TRBJ2-1, reads KAGVTQTPRYLIKTRGQQVTLSCSPISGHRSVSWYQQTPGQGLQFLFEYFSETQRNKGNFPGRFSGRQFSNSRSEMNVSTLELGDSALYLCASSGTGWTSYNEQFFGPGTRLTVL.

The CDR3 here is CASSNEGDSSYNEQFF. For the CDR3, the DNA is TGTGCCAGCAGTAACGAAGGGGATAGCTCCTACAATGAGCAGTTCTTC. The chain recombines TRBV25-1 with TRBJ2-1; D perhaps matches TRBD1 (5 bases). The CDR3 totals 16 residues. Trimming left V 5 bases short and J 0 bases short, with 14 bases between. In germline, CDR1 is MGHDK, CDR2 SYGVNS. Supplemented by reference TRBV25-1 and TRBJ2-1, the full variable domain reads EADIYQTPRYLVIGTGKKITLECSQTMGHDKMYWYQQDPGMELHLIHYSYGVNSTEKGDLSSESTVSRIRTEHFPLTLESARPSHTSQYLCASSNEGDSSYNEQFFGPGTRLTVL.

The rearrangement links TRBV5-1 to TRBJ2-3, with D possibly matching TRBD1 (6 bases). The CDR3 consists of 16 residues. Trimming cost V 4 bases and J 4 bases, with 19 bases left between them. Germline values: CDR1 SGHRS, CDR2 YFSETQ. Written as DNA, the CDR3 is TGCGCCAGCAGCCATCTTACAGGGACGAGCGCAGATACGCAGTATTTT. It specifies CASSHLTGTSADTQYF.

The V and J genes are TRBV6-6 and TRBJ1-1, with 9 bases fitting TRBD1. The V segment lost 6 bases and the J segment 5 bases; nucleotides outside the gene matches: 4. The CDR3 is made up of 13 amino acids. Germline CDR1 is MNHNY and CDR2 is SVGAGI (reference sequence). The CDR3, as DNA: TGTGCCAGCAGGGGACAGGGAGGAACTGAAGCTTTCTTT. As protein: CASRGQGGTEAFF.

This chain uses TRBV5-1 with TRBJ1-2; 8 nucleotides align to TRBD1. CDR1 and CDR2 from the germline V gene are SGHRS and YFSETQ. V lost 0 bases to trimming and J lost 8 bases; unmatched junction nucleotides: 9. This CDR3 contains 15 residues. The CDR3, as DNA: TGCGCCAGCAGCTTGGGGGCAGGGGGCTCGCGAGGCTACACCTTC. Translating gives CASSLGAGGSRGYTF.

The gene calls are TRBV29-1 and TRBJ1-2, with 10 bases lining up with TRBD1. With V trimmed by 1 base and J by 9 bases, 5 bases remained unmatched. The germline V gene has CDR1 SQVTM and CDR2 ANQGSEA. This CDR3 has 13 amino acids. As DNA, the CDR3 is TGCAGCGTTGAAGGAAGGGACAGGGGTAGCTACACCTTC. Translation: CSVEGRDRGSYTF. The full variable domain, with the rest looked up from reference TRBV29-1 and TRBJ1-2, is SAVISQKPSRDICQRGTSLTIQCQVDSQVTMMFWYRQQPGQSLTLIATANQGSEATYESGFVIDKFPISRPNLTFSTLTVSNMSPEDSSIYLCSVEGRDRGSYTFGSGTRLTVV.

The gene calls are TRBV25-1 and TRBJ1-1; tentative D call: TRBD1 (6 bases). The V gene's germline CDR1 is MGHDK and CDR2 SYGVNS. The CDR3 spans 16 residues. V lost 2 bases and J lost 2, with 15 bases in between. For the CDR3, the DNA is TGTGCCAGCAGTGAAGGGGTCAGGGGCCTTAACACTGAAGCTTTCTTT. Encoded protein: CASSEGVRGLNTEAFF.

The chain carries TRBV24-1 and TRBJ2-5; 7 nucleotides match TRBD2. The V and J ends lost 3 bases and 10 bases, in that order; junction bases with no gene match: 13. Germline V gene lookup returns CDR1 KGHDR and CDR2 SFDVKD. The CDR3 consists of 15 residues. The CDR3 sequence is CATSDPGLTPGGQYF. The CDR3 nucleotides are TGTGCCACCAGTGATCCGGGCCTCACTCCGGGGGGCCAGTACTTC.

Written as DNA, the CDR3 is TGTGCCAGCAGCGCGGGAATCAATGAGCAGTTCTTC. Translating it yields CASSAGINEQFF. V usage is TRBV11-2 and J usage is TRBJ2-1; weak D call: TRBD2 (6 bases). CDR3 length equals 12 residues. Trimming removed 5 bases at V and 6 bases at J, with 8 bases between. Germline V gives CDR1 SGHAT, CDR2 FQNNGV.

This chain joins TRBV24-1 and TRBJ1-6, with 8 bases matching TRBD1. The V and J ends lost 9 bases and 7 bases, in that order; junction bases with no gene match: 10. Germline values: CDR1 KGHDR, CDR2 SFDVKD. The CDR3 has 15 amino acids. The CDR3 here is CATQAGQGWNSPLHF. CDR3 in DNA: TGTGCCACCCAAGCCGGACAGGGTTGGAATTCACCCCTCCACTTT.

The chain recombines TRBV3-1 (or the pseudogene TRBV3-2) with TRBJ2-3; 7 bases match TRBD1. The CDR3 consists of 14 residues. After removal of 4 bases from V and 6 bases from J, the junction contained 7 bases not matched to a gene. From germline, CDR1 is LGHDT and CDR2 YNNKEL (reference sequence). The CDR3 region is CASSLTGARDTQYF. The CDR3 coding sequence is TGTGCCAGCAGCCTTACAGGGGCCCGGGATACGCAGTATTTT.

The chain recombines TRBV7-2 with TRBJ2-6; TRBD1 aligns across 9 bases. The ends lost 5 bases at V and 8 bases at J; junction bases unmatched: 16. Germline V gene data show CDR1 as SGHTA and CDR2 as FQGNSA. The CDR3 loop spans 18 amino acids. The CDR3 DNA sequence: TGTGCCAGCAGCGCAGGGACAGGGTTTCCTCTGGGGACCAACGTCCTGACTTTC. It yields the protein CASSAGTGFPLGTNVLTF.

The rearrangement links TRBV30 to TRBJ2-7; 8 nucleotides match TRBD2. There are 12 residues in the CDR3. Per the germline V gene, CDR1 is GTSNPN and CDR2 is SVGIG (reference sequence). Germline trimming cut 5 bases from V and 0 bases from J; bases unmatched to any gene: 0. The CDR3 sequence: CAWRGGSYEQYF. The DNA for the CDR3 is TGTGCCTGGCGGGGGGGCTCCTACGAGCAGTACTTC.

The chain has TRBV6-5 and TRBJ1-1; D is undetermined. V lost 5 bases and J 8 bases, leaving 9 bases between the germline ends. Germline CDR1 and CDR2: MNHEY and SVGAGI. The CDR3 length is 11 residues. DNA for the CDR3: TGTGCCAGCAGTCCCGTTCAGGAAGCTTTCTTT. Protein: CASSPVQEAFF.

This chain uses TRBV11-2 with TRBJ1-2; no definite D call. This CDR3 has 13 residues. V lost 2 bases to trimming and J lost 6 bases, with 10 bases between them. Germline CDR1 SGHAT, CDR2 FQNNGV. DNA of the CDR3: TGTGCCAGCAGCTTAAACTCGATCAATGGCTACACCTTC. This sequence encodes CASSLNSINGYTF. The whole variable domain, filled in from reference TRBV11-2 and TRBJ1-2, reads EAGVAQSPRYKIIEKRQSVAFWCNPISGHATLYWYQQILGQGPKLLIQFQNNGVVDDSQLPKDRFSAERLKGVDSTLKIQPAKLEDSAVYLCASSLNSINGYTFGSGTRLTVV.

The V call is TRBV9, the J call TRBJ2-3; 9 bases align to TRBD2. Per germline, CDR1 SGDLS and CDR2 YYNGEE. The CDR3 has 15 amino acids. V dropped 5 bases and J dropped 1; count of bases not matched to a gene: 5. The CDR3 spells CASRASGTRTDTQYF. The CDR3 bases are TGTGCCAGCAGGGCTAGCGGGACCCGCACAGATACGCAGTATTTT.